This T cell receptor beta chain was sequenced during a study of blood T cell repertoires in COVID-19. TCRdb keeps only in-frame clones here, not all; method: immunoSEQ multiplex PCR. The profile shows about 130,000 clones, approximately 86% of them singletons. CDR1 MGHRA and CDR2 YSYEKL come from the germline V gene. V dropped 3 bases and J dropped 5; count of bases not matched to a gene: 8. The CDR3 is 16 residues long. The chain is built from TRBV4-1 and TRBJ2-3; 10 bases fit TRBD2. This receptor was taken from a woman in her seventies with COVID-19, enrolled during active disease. The sample was peripheral blood. The CDR3 region is CASSQGAGGPVDTQYF. The CDR3, as DNA: TGCGCCAGCAGCCAGGGAGCGGGGGGGCCCGTAGATACGCAGTATTTT.